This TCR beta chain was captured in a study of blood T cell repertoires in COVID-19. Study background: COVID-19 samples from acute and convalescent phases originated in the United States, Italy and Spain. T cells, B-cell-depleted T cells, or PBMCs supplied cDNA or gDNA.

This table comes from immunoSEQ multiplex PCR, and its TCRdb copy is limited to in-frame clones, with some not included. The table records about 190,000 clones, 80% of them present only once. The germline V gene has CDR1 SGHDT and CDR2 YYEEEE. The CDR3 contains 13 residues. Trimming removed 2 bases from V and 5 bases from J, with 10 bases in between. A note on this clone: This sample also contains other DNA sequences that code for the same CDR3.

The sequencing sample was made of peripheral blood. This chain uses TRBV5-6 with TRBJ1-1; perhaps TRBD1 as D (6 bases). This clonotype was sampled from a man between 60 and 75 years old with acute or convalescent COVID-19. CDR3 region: CASSLQGGTEAFF. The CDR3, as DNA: TGTGCCAGCAGCTTACAGGGAGGGACTGAAGCTTTCTTT.